This T cell receptor beta chain was recorded in a study of T-cell reconstitution after alpha-beta-depleted transplantation in children. This clonotype appeared a few times. The library targeted TCRbeta and was prepared with unique molecular identifiers. TCRdb re-called the PCR reads with MiXCR, one entry per CDR3 protein. The sample includes approximately 800,000 distinct CDR3 sequences, roughly 15% of them seen just once. The V segment lost 5 bases and the J segment 3 bases; nucleotides outside the gene matches: 15. The CDR3 covers 17 residues. Germline CDR1 and CDR2: MGHRA and YSYEKL. This specimen was PBMCs, mostly from graft donor cells, taken 360 days after TCRalphabeta/CD19-depleted stem cell transplant. The V call is TRBV4-1, the J call TRBJ2-5; 7 bases fit TRBD2. This clonotype was sampled from a male patient between 5 and 17 years old who had a stem cell transplant for acute lymphoblastic leukemia, so the T cells may come from the graft donor. The CDR3 is CASSFINLPGLKETQYF. The CDR3, as DNA: TGCGCCAGCAGCTTTATCAACCTACCGGGACTAAAAGAGACCCAGTACTTC.